What follows are 9 T cell receptor beta chains derived from one specimen sequenced in a study of CD8+ T cells in alopecia areata. The treatment was: oral pan-JAK inhibitor, 5-10 mg twice daily. Extracted RNA was reverse transcribed, and the resulting cDNA served as sequencing template. TCRdb's copy holds only in-frame clones and misses some; the assay was immunoSEQ multiplex PCR. The data hold roughly 190,000 clones, with 45% to 75% observed a single time. Sequenced here: CD4+ T cells sorted from blood, sampled at week 4, from a patient treated with tofacitinib. The receptor set was obtained from a human donor with alopecia areata.

This chain uses TRBV18 with TRBJ2-2; 12 bases are a match to TRBD2. Germline V CDR1 and CDR2: KGHSH, LQKENI. This CDR3 is built from 17 residues. After removal of 3 bases from V and 5 bases from J, the junction contained 7 bases not matched to a gene. Here the CDR3 DNA reads TGTGCCAGCTCACCGTTGACTAGCGGGAGCGGGACCGGGGAGCTGTTTTTT. Amino acids: CASSPLTSGSGTGELFF.

In regard to this clone: This specimen includes other DNA sequences encoding the same CDR3. The chain carries TRBV7-3 and TRBJ2-3; D gene unclear. The CDR3 length is 14 residues. Trimming shortened V by 1 base and J by 3 bases, and 8 bases separated the two germline ends. Germline V gene lookup returns CDR1 SGHTA and CDR2 FQGTGA. The CDR3 is CASSLIPGTDTQYF. The CDR3 nucleotides are TGTGCCAGCAGCTTAATACCCGGAACAGATACGCAGTATTTT. Full variable domain (rest looked up from reference TRBV7-3 and TRBJ2-3): GAGVSQTPSNKVTEKGKYVELRCDPISGHTALYWYRQSLGQGPEFLIYFQGTGAADDSGLPNDRFFAVRPEGSVSTLKIQRTERGDSAVYLCASSLIPGTDTQYFGPGTRLTVL.

The rearrangement uses TRBV30 and TRBJ2-5, with 10 bases identical to TRBD2. The CDR3 sequence is 15 residues long. The junction had 7 bases not matched to a gene; V was cut back by 1 base and J by 5 bases. The germline V gene encodes CDR1 GTSNPN and CDR2 SVGIG (reference sequence). CDR3 sequence: CAWSGDRAGGETQYF. DNA of the CDR3: TGTGCCTGGAGTGGAGACAGAGCGGGGGGGGAGACCCAGTACTTC. The whole variable domain, filled in from reference TRBV30 and TRBJ2-5, reads SQTIHQWPATLVQPVGSPLSLECTVEGTSNPNLYWYRQAAGRGLQLLFYSVGIGQISSEVPQNLSASRPQDRQFILSSKKLLLSDSGFYLCAWSGDRAGGETQYFGPGTRLLVL.

The J gene is TRBJ2-1, the V gene TRBV30; D gene ambiguous. Deletions cut 1 base from V and 0 bases from J, with 10 bases between. Germline V gene lookup returns CDR1 GTSNPN and CDR2 SVGIG (reference sequence). The CDR3 is 15 amino acids. The CDR3 DNA is TGTGCCTGGAGTGAGGCGTTCAGCTCCTACAATGAGCAGTTCTTC. Its protein is CAWSEAFSSYNEQFF.

The genes are TRBV27 and TRBJ2-2; 10 bases are shared with TRBD1. The CDR3 covers 15 residues. In germline, CDR1 is MNHEY, CDR2 SMNVEV (reference sequence). Trimming at V came to 2 bases and at J to 8 bases, leaving 5 bases not matched to a gene. CDR3 coding DNA: TGTGCCAGCAGTTTAGGGCGACAGGGGGCAGGGGAGCTGTTTTTT. Translation: CASSLGRQGAGELFF.

V usage is TRBV27 and J usage is TRBJ2-7, with D tentatively TRBD1 or TRBD2 (5 bases each). The V and J ends lost 4 bases and 0 bases respectively, with 16 bases between them. Germline V gene data show CDR1 as MNHEY and CDR2 as SMNVEV (reference sequence). There are 16 residues in the CDR3. The CDR3 spells CASSSTGRRNSYEQYF. Here the CDR3 DNA reads TGTGCCAGCAGTTCGACGGGACGGCGAAACTCCTACGAGCAGTACTTC.

The chain couples TRBV2 to TRBJ2-5; 7 bases are a match to TRBD1. Looked up from germline, CDR1 is SNHLY and CDR2 is FYNNEI. The CDR3 covers 15 residues. V gave up 2 bases and J gave up 4 bases; unmatched junction bases: 7. The CDR3 loop reads CASSETGAVVETQYF. CDR3 in DNA: TGTGCCAGCAGTGAAACAGGGGCGGTGGTAGAGACCCAGTACTTC.

The rearrangement links TRBV11-2 to TRBJ2-3; D is unresolved. The germline CDR1 and CDR2 sequences are SGHAT and FQNNGV. The CDR3 has 13 residues. V dropped 5 bases and J dropped 5 bases, with 11 bases sitting between them. CDR3 region: CASSTTGVDTQYF. The CDR3 nucleotides read TGTGCCAGCAGCACCACCGGAGTAGATACGCAGTATTTT.

This chain links TRBV6-1 with TRBJ1-2; D unresolved. V lost 0 bases, J lost 5 bases, and 7 bases lay in between. Germline CDR1 reads MNHNS; CDR2 reads SASEGT. The CDR3 contains 13 residues. Written as DNA, the CDR3 is TGTGCCAGCAGTGAAGCGCTTAAGTATGGCTACACCTTC. Translated, it gives CASSEALKYGYTF.